What follows is one TCR beta chain and its context. The CDR3 has 15 residues. Germline CDR1 reads SGHNT; CDR2 reads YYREEE (reference sequence). V was cut by 4 bases and J by 2 bases, with 12 bases left in between. These data originate in a study of long-term antiretroviral therapy in people with HIV. Survey-level resolution applied to immunoSEQ assay v3.0. Assay used: immunoSEQ multiplex PCR; TCRdb lists only in-frame clones, some missing. The repertoire consists of 6,000 or so clones, with around 74% occurring once and the leading ten covering roughly a sixth. The rearrangement uses TRBV5-4 and TRBJ2-2, with D possibly being TRBD2 (7 bases). The source is a man aged 40-49 years with HIV. The material sequenced was unsorted PBMCs, taken 0.5 years before starting antiretroviral therapy. CDR3 bases: TGTGCCAGCAGCCTACGGGGGGCCAACACCGGGGAGCTGTTTTTT. Protein: CASSLRGANTGELFF.